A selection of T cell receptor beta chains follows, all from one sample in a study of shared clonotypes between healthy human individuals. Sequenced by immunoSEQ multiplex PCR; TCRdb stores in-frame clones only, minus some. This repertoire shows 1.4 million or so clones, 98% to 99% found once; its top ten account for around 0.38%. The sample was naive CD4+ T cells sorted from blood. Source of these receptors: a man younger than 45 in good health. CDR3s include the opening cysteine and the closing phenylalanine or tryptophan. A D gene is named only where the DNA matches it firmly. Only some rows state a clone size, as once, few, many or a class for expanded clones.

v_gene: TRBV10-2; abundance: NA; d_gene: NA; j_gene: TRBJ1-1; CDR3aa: CASSDRGNTEAFF; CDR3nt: TGCGCCAGCAGTGACAGGGGGAACACTGAAGCTTTCTTT
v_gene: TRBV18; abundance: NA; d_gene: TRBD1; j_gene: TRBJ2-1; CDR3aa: CASTPKQGAKQFF; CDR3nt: TGTGCCAGCACCCCAAAGCAGGGGGCAAAGCAGTTCTTC
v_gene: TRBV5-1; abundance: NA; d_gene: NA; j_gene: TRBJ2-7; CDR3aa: CASSLKGPNYEQYF; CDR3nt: TGCGCCAGCAGCCTTAAGGGACCGAATTACGAGCAGTACTTC
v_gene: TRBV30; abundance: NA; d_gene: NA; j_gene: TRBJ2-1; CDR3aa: CAWSVGSLLNEQFF; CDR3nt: TGTGCCTGGAGTGTAGGGAGCCTCCTCAATGAGCAGTTCTTC
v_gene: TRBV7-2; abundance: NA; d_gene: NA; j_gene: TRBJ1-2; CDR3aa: CASSLVGLMPNYGYTF; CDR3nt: TGTGCCAGCAGCTTAGTGGGTCTGATGCCTAACTATGGCTACACCTTC
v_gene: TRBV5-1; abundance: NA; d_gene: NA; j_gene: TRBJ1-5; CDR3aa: CASSRAGENQPQHF; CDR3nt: TGCGCCAGCAGCCGCGCCGGGGAAAATCAGCCCCAGCATTTT
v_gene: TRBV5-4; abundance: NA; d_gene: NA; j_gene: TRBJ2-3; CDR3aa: CASSSEGSGDTQYF; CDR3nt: TGTGCCAGCAGTTCCGAGGGGTCGGGAGATACGCAGTATTTT
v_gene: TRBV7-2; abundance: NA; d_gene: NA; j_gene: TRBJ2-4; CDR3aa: CASSLAAERYIQYF; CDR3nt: TGTGCCAGCAGCTTAGCGGCTGAGAGGTACATTCAGTACTTC
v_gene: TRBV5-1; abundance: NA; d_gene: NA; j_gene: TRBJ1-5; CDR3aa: CASSTTGDRHQPQHF; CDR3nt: TGCGCCAGCAGTACAACAGGAGACCGTCACCAGCCCCAGCATTTT
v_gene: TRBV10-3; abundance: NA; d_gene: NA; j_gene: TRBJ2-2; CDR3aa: CAIGSGFDGELFF; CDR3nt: TGTGCCATCGGGTCAGGGTTTGACGGGGAGCTGTTTTTT
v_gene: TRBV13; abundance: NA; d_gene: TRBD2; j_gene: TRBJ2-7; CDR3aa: CASSPTRRWLAGVKGEQYF; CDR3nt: TGTGCCAGCAGCCCAACGCGAAGGTGGCTAGCGGGAGTCAAAGGTGAGCAGTACTTC
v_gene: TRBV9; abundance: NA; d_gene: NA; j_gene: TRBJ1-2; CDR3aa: CASSRGGGYTF; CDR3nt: TGTGCCAGCAGCCGCGGGGGCGGCTACACCTTC
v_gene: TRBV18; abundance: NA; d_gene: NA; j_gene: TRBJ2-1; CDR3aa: CASSPKQAINYNEQFF; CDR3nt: TGTGCCAGCTCTCCTAAGCAGGCCATTAATTACAATGAGCAGTTCTTC
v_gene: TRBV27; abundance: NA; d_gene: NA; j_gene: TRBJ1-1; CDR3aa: CASSLLRGRDEAFF; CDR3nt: TGTGCCAGCAGTTTATTGAGGGGCAGGGATGAAGCTTTCTTT
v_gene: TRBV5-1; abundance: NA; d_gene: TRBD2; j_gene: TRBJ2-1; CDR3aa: CASRGLGSGASGSRGSYNEQFF; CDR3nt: TGCGCCAGCAGAGGTTTAGGTTCCGGGGCTAGCGGGAGCAGGGGCTCCTACAATGAGCAGTTCTTC
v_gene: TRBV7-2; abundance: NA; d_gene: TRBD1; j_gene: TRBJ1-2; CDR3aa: CASSFLSPSGTGLGYGYTF; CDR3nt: TGTGCCAGCAGCTTCCTTAGCCCCTCCGGGACAGGGTTGGGCTATGGCTACACCTTC
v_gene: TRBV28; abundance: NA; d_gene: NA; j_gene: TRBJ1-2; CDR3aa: CASGVTYSLPYGYTF; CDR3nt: TGTGCCAGCGGGGTTACCTACAGCCTACCCTATGGCTACACCTTC
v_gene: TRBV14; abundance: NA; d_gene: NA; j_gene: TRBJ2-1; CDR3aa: CASSQRYYNEQFF; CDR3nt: TGTGCCAGCAGCCAACGCTATTACAATGAGCAGTTCTTC
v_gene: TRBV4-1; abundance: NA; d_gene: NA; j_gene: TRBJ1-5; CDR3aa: CASSQEGNGNQPQHF; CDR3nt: TGCGCCAGCAGCCAAGAGGGAAACGGCAATCAGCCCCAGCATTTT
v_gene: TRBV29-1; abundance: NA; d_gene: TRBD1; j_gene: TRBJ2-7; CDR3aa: CSVLRTGYYEQYF; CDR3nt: TGCAGCGTTCTCCGGACAGGATACTACGAGCAGTACTTC
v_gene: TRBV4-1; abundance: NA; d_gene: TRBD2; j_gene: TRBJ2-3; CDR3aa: CASSQALAGGPLDTQYF; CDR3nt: TGCGCCAGCAGCCAAGCACTAGCGGGAGGGCCGCTTGATACGCAGTATTTT
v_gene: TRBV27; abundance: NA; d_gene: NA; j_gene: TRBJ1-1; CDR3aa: CASRDTSGTEAFF; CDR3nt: TGTGCCAGCAGAGACACGTCGGGAACTGAAGCTTTCTTT
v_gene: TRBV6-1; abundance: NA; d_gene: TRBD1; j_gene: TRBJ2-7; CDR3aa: CASSRDRGDEQYF; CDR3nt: TGTGCCAGCAGTCGAGACAGGGGGGACGAGCAGTACTTC
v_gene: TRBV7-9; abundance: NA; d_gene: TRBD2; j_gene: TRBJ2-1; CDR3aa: CASSSGLFSSYNEQFF; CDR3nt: TGTGCCAGCAGCTCGGGACTATTCAGCTCCTACAATGAGCAGTTCTTC
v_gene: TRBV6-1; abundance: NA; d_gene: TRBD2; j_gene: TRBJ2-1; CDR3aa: CASIQREGLGEQFF; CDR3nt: TGTGCCAGCATCCAGCGGGAGGGCCTAGGTGAGCAGTTCTTC
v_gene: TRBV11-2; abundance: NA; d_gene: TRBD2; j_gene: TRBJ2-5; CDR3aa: CASSLGTSGNARQETQYF; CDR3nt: TGTGCCAGCAGCTTAGGGACTAGCGGTAACGCGAGGCAGGAGACCCAGTACTTC
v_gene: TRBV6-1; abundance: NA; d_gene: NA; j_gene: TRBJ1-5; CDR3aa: CASSEVFQNQPQHF; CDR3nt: TGTGCCAGCAGTGAAGTTTTCCAGAATCAGCCCCAGCATTTT
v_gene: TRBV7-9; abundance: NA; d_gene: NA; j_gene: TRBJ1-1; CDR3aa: CASSLALARMNTEAFF; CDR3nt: TGTGCCAGCAGCTTAGCGCTGGCCAGGATGAACACTGAAGCTTTCTTT
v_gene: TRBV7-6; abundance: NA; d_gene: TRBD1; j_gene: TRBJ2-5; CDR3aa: CASSQGWDRGGTQYF; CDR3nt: TGTGCCAGCAGCCAAGGATGGGACAGGGGAGGGACCCAGTACTTC
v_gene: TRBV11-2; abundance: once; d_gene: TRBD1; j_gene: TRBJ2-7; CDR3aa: CASSPRGSTSYEQYF; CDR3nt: TGTGCCAGCAGCCCCAGGGGGAGTACCTCCTACGAGCAGTACTTC
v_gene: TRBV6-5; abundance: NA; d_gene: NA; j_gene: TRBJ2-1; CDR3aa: CATRGAGGNEQFF; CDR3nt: TGTGCCACCAGGGGGGCAGGGGGAAATGAGCAGTTCTTC
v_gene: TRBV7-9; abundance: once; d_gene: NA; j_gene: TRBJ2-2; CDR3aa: CASSFTTSLSTGELFF; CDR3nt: TGTGCCAGCAGCTTTACAACTAGCTTGAGCACCGGGGAGCTGTTTTTT
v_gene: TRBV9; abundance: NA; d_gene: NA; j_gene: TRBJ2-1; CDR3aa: CASSVRGGNEQFF; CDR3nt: TGTGCCAGCAGCGTACGGGGCGGCAATGAGCAGTTCTTC
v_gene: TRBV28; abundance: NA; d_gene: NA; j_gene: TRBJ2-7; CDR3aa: CASSLHEQYF; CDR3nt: TGTGCCAGCAGTTTACACGAGCAGTACTTC
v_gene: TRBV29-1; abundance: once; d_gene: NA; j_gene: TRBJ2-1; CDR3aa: CSVDPTINEQFF; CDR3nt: TGCAGCGTTGACCCCACGATCAATGAGCAGTTCTTC
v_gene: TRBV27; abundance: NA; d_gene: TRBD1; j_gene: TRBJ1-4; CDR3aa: CASSFRDREEKLFF; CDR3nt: TGTGCCAGCAGTTTTCGGGACAGGGAAGAAAAACTGTTTTTT
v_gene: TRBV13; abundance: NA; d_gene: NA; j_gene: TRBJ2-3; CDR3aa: CASSPGHADTQYF; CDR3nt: TGTGCCAGCAGCCCGGGACATGCCGATACGCAGTATTTT
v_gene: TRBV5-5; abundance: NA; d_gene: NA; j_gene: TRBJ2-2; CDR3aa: CASSSISGELFF; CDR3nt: TGTGCCAGCAGCTCGATCTCCGGGGAGCTGTTTTTT
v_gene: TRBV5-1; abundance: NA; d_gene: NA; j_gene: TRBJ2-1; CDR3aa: CASSLVAPNEQFF; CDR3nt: TGCGCCAGCAGCTTGGTTGCACCCAATGAGCAGTTCTTC
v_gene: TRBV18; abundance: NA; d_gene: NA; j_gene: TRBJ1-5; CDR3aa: CASSPTGVGQPQHF; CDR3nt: TGTGCCAGCTCACCTACAGGAGTCGGTCAGCCCCAGCATTTT
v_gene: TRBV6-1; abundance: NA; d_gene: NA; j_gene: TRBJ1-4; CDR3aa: CASSESAGPSEKLFF; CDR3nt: TGTGCCAGCAGTGAATCGGCAGGGCCGAGTGAAAAACTGTTTTTT
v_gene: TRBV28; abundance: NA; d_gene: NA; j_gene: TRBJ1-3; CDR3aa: CASSSGNTIYF; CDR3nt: TGTGCCAGCAGTAGCGGAAACACCATATATTTT
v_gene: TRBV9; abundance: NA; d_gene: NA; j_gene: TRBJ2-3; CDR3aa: CASSVGVGREGTDTQYF; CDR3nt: TGTGCCAGCAGCGTAGGGGTCGGGAGAGAGGGCACAGATACGCAGTATTTT